This T cell receptor (beta chain) was recovered during a study of CD8 T cells in Susac syndrome (dated 2019 in TCRdb). Broadly, across the study: Whether CD8+ T cell activation and differentiation in Susac syndrome was antigen driven was tested using repertoire sequencing. The clonality of the CD8+ T cell repertoire was compared across about a dozen healthy donors, some 14 Susac syndrome patients and 15 multiple sclerosis patients. What the research found in general, with its limitations: The study acknowledged that relatively few individuals were included in the TCR sequencing and HLA analysis.

High-throughput TCR beta sequencing profiled peripheral blood CD8+ and CD4+ T cells from healthy donors, Susac syndrome patients and multiple sclerosis patients. The multiple sclerosis controls were treatment-naive patients who had stable or active relapsing-remitting disease and met the revised McDonald criteria. CD8+ TEMRA cells were enriched by FACS, while bulk CD8+ and CD4+ T cells were purified by magnetic negative isolation. Blood was drawn into EDTA tubes, processed within 24 hours, and PBMCs were isolated by density gradient centrifugation. PBMCs intended for TCR sequencing were cryopreserved in liquid nitrogen and thawed later in a water bath at 37 degrees C. The sorted or isolated CD4+, CD8+ and CD8+ TEMRA cells had a purity of 90% or higher. RNA was extracted with the RNeasy kit and roughly 0.45 to 1 ug was reverse transcribed using random hexamers. The immunoSEQ multiplex PCR assay, covering 54 Vbeta and 13 Jbeta segments, was used to amplify TCR beta CDR3 regions. PCR amplification bias was corrected by using a synthetic template baseline for primer optimization and computational correction. On the authors' methods: Only productive sequences were kept, with reads annotated to V, D and J genes according to IMGT and analyzed in immunoSEQ Analyzer. To calculate clonality, Shannon entropy was normalized by log2 of the number of productive unique sequences and then subtracted from one. Public and private clones were assessed among the 100 most prevalent clones of each patient and control. A clone was defined as Susac-specific if it was absent from the healthy and MS cohorts, from 1052 published viral clones and from other ImmuneACCESS disease sequences. TCRdb itself trimmed the public reads at Q25 with fastp, ran MiXCR and retained productive beta chains. Merged by CDR3 protein, the rows form single entries marked with the most common genes and DNA. In this record, the V and J calls reflect TCRdb's handling and not the investigators' own analysis. The sample records about 130,000 distinct CDR3 sequences, around nine tenths of which are singletons. The leading ten clones occupy approximately 0.24% of the sample.

A note on this clonotype: The clone's antigen remains unknown. No base qualities exist here, and no much larger clone lies one base off it.

The sample comprised CD8+ T cells from PBMCs. The origin of this receptor is a human donor with multiple sclerosis.

At the DNA level, the sequence is TGTGCCAGCAGCTGGGTACGGGACTACAATGAGCAGTTCTTC. This is translated as CASSWVRDYNEQFF. This receptor chain uses TRBV7-2 and TRBJ2-1; the best D guess is TRBD2, with 5 bases matching. Including the terminal cysteine and phenylalanine, the CDR3 comprises 14 residues. Only the CDR3 DNA stays, 42 bases, in frame from base 1. The germline V gene gives CDR1 as SGHTA and CDR2 as FQGNSA. V loses 4 bases, J loses 3 bases, and the germline ends lie 10 bases apart.